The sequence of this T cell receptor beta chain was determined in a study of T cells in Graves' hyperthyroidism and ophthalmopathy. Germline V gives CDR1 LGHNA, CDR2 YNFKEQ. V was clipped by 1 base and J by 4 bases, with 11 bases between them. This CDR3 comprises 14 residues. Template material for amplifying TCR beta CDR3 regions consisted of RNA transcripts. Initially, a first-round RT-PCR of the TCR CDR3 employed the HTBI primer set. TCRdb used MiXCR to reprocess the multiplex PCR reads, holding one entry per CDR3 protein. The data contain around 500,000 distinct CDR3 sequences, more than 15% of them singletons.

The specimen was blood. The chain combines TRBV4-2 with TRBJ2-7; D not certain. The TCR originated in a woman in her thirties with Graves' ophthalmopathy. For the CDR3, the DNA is TGTGCCAGCAGCCAAGGCCACAGAAATTACGAGCAGTACTTC. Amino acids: CASSQGHRNYEQYF.